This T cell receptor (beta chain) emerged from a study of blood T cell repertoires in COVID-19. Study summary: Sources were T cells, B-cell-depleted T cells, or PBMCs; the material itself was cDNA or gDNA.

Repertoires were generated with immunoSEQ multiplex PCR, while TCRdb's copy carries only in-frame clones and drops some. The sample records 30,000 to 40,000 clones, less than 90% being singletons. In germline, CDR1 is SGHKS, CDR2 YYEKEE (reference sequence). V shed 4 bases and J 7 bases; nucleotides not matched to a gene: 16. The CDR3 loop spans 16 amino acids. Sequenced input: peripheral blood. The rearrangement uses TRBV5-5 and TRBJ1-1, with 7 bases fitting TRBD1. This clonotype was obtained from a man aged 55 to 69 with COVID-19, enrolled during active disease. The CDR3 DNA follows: TGTGCCAGCAGCCTCACGACGAGACAGGGTATTCTTGAAGCTTTCTTT. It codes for CASSLTTRQGILEAFF.